These 9 T cell receptor beta chains were all obtained from the same sample, sequenced in a study of Graves' ophthalmopathy and Graves' hyperthyroidism. RNA served as the template for amplifying TCR beta CDR3 regions. First-round RT-PCR relied on HTBI primers, and a second-round multiplex PCR came next. Via MiXCR, TCRdb re-called the multiplex PCR reads, giving one row per CDR3 protein. Among approximately 1.2 million distinct CDR3 sequences, roughly two fifths were seen once, and the ten largest hold 11%. The sequencing input was peripheral blood or thyroid tissue (not recorded which). These TCRs come from an adult man with Graves' hyperthyroidism.

This clonotype has ten or more counts. The chain links TRBV10-2 to TRBJ1-5; 8 bases agree with TRBD1. Germline lookup yields CDR1 WSHSY and CDR2 SAAADI. Trimming cost V 2 bases and J 4 bases; bases outside gene matches: 7. This CDR3 contains 16 residues. For the CDR3, the DNA is TGCGCCAGCAGTGAGGGGTCAGGGGGCAAAAATCAGCCCCAGCATTTT. Translation: CASSEGSGGKNQPQHF.

In this sample, this clonotype turned up many times. The chain combines TRBV9 with TRBJ2-2; D not resolved. The germline gives CDR1 SGDLS, CDR2 YYNGEE. Trimming removed 3 bases at V and 2 bases at J, with 11 bases between. The CDR3 is made up of 15 amino acids. CDR3 in DNA: TGTGCCAGCAGCGCCTCCGGGTCCAACACCGGGGAGCTGTTTTTT. Translating gives CASSASGSNTGELFF.

In this sample, this clonotype turned up a few times. V gene TRBV6-6 combines with J gene TRBJ1-1; the match to TRBD1 covers 7 bases. J was trimmed by 8 bases and V by 1 base; bases with no gene match: 1. In germline, CDR1 is MNHNY, CDR2 SVGAGI (reference sequence). This CDR3 is built from 12 residues. The CDR3 DNA reads as TGTGCCAGCAGTTACTACAGGGGAGAAGCTTTCTTT. Encoded protein: CASSYYRGEAFF.

V and J are TRBV28 and TRBJ1-5; TRBD1 might be the D (6 bases). The CDR3 has 16 amino acids. CDR1 is MDHEN and CDR2 is SYDVKM in the germline V gene. V lost 8 bases and J lost 1, with 18 bases in between. The CDR3 nucleotides read TGTGCCAGCTCATATGCCGGGGGGCTCAGCAATCAGCCCCAGCATTTT. Its protein is CASSYAGGLSNQPQHF.

This clonotype came up many times. The chain links TRBV15 to TRBJ1-1; D is ambiguous. Germline V gene sequence: CDR1 LNHNV, CDR2 YYDKDF (reference sequence). V was pared by 5 bases and J by 8 bases, with 9 bases between. This CDR3 has 11 amino acids. This CDR3 reads CATSEQKEAFF. In nucleotides, the CDR3 is TGTGCCACCAGCGAGCAAAAAGAAGCTTTCTTT.

This chain links TRBV5-1 with TRBJ1-1, with D possibly TRBD1 on 6 matching bases. The V gene lost 5 bases and the J gene lost 4 bases, with 18 bases spanning the gap. Germline CDR1 reads SGHRS; CDR2 reads YFSETQ. CDR3 length: 15 amino acids. The chain's CDR3 is CASSRGAALGTEAFF. CDR3 nucleotides: TGCGCCAGCAGTCGGGGGGCCGCCCTGGGCACTGAAGCTTTCTTT.

This chain connects TRBV12-3 or TRBV12-4 to TRBJ1-4; D may be TRBD1 (5 bases). The V end was cut by 2 bases, the J end by 1 base, with 8 bases between. The length of the CDR3 is 15 residues. CDR3 sequence: CASSLRRGTNEKLFF. CDR3 DNA sequence: TGTGCCAGCAGTTTAAGGAGGGGAACTAATGAAAAACTGTTTTTT.

The rearrangement uses TRBV20-1 and TRBJ2-5; 14 bases are a match to TRBD2. The V gene end was trimmed by 1 base and the J gene end by 5 bases; junction bases not matched to a gene: 9. This CDR3 is built from 17 residues. The germline CDR1 and CDR2 sequences are DFQATT and SNEGSKA (reference sequence). CDR3 in amino acids: CSARVYGTSGGEETQYF. The CDR3 DNA sequence: TGCAGTGCTAGAGTCTACGGGACTAGCGGGGGTGAGGAGACCCAGTACTTC.

The sample holds a few counts of this clonotype. The chain is built from TRBV7-2 and TRBJ1-2, with D perhaps matching TRBD1 (6 bases). CDR3 length: 13 amino acids. Deletions cut 4 bases from V and 7 bases from J, with 13 bases between. Looked up from germline, CDR1 is SGHTA and CDR2 is FQGNSA. The CDR3 reads CASSSARGLGYTF. The CDR3 DNA reads as TGTGCCAGCAGCTCCGCGCGGGGGCTTGGCTACACCTTC. The full variable domain, in which reference TRBV7-2 and TRBJ1-2 provide the parts outside the CDR3, is GAGVSQSPSNKVTEKGKDVELRCDPISGHTALYWYRQSLGQGLEFLIYFQGNSAPDKSGLPSDRFSAERTGGSVSTLTIQRTQQEDSAVYLCASSSARGLGYTFGSGTRLTVV.